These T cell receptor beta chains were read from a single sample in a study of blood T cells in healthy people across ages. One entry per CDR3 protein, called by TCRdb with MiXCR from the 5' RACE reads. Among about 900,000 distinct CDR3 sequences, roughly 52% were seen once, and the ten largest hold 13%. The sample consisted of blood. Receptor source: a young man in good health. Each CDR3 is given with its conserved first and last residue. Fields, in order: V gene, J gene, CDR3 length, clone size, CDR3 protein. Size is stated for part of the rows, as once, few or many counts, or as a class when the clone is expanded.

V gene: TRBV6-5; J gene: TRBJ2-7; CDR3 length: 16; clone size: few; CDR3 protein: CAGSPPLGDTSYEQYF
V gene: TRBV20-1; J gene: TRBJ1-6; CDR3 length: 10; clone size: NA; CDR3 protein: CSAFRTDLHF
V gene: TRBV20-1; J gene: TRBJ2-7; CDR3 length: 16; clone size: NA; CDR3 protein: CSARGLLAEPLGEQYF
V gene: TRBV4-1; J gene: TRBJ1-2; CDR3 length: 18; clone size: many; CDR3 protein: CASSQGWEGKLPGGGYTF
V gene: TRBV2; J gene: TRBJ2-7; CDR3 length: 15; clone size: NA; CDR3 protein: CASSEVAGLYYEQYF
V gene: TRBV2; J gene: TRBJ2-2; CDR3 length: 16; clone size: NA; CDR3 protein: CASSTVRGTGAGELFF
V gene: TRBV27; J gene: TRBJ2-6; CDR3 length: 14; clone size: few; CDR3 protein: CASSLATGANVLTF
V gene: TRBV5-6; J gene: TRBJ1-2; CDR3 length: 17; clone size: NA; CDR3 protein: CASNPGQSKTPARDYTF
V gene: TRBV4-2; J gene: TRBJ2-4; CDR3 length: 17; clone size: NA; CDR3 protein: CASSHIIGGVEDNEQYF
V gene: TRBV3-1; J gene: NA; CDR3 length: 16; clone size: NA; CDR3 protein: CASSRKAGGLGETQYF
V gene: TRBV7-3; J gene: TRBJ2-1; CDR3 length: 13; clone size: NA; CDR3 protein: CASSSESYNEQFF
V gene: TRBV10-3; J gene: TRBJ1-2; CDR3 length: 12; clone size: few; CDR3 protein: CATRQGSYGYTF
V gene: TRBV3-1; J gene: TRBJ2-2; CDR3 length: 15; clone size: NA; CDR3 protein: CVSSPSGGASGELFF
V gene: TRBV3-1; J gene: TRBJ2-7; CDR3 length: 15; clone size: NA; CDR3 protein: CASSQDFMWAYEQYF
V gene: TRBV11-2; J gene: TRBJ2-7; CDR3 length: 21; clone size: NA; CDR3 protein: CASSLPSDPGLAGGPGYEQYF
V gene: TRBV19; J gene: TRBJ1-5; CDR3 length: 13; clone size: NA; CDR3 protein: CASSISRLQPQHF
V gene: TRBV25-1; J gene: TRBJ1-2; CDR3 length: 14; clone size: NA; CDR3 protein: CASSESPGADGYTF
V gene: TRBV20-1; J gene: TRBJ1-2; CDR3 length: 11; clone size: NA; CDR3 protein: CSASPQGRYTF
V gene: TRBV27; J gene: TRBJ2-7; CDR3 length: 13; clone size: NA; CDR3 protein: CASSCEGREEQYF
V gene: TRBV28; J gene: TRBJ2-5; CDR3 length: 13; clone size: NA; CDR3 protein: CASRYRVYETRYF
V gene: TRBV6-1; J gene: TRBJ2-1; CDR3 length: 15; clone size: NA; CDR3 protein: CASSEAGTGGNEQFF
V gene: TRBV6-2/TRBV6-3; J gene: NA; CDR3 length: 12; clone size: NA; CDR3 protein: CASSYSSDEQYF
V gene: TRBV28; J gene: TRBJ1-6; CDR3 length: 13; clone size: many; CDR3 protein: CASSLSPPSPLHF
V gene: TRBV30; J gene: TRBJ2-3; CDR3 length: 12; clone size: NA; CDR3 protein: CAWNAGTDTQYF
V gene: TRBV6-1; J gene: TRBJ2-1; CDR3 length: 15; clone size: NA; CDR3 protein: CASSSGTTDYNEQFF
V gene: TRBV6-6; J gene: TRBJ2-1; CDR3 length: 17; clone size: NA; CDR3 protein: CASRYPGQGRGYNEQFF
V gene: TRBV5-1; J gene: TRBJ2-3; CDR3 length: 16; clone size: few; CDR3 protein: CASSRLEGEMWDTQYF
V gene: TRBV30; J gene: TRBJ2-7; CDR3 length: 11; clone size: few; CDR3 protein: CAGSDSYEQYF
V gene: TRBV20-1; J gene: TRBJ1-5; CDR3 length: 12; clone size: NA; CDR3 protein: CSPDRGQEPQHF
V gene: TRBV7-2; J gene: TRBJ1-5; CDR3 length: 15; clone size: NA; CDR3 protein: CASSLTVTSNQPQHF
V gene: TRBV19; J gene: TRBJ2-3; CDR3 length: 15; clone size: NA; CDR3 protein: CASREAGGITDTQYF
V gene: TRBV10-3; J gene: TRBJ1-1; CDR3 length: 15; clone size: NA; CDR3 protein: CAISESARGNTEAFF
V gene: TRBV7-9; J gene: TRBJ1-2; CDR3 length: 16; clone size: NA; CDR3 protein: CASSLVAGTGNYGYTF
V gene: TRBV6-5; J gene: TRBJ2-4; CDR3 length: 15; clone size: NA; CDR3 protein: CASSYDGSRENIQYF
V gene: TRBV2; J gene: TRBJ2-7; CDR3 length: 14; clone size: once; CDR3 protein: CASRAITEGPEQYF
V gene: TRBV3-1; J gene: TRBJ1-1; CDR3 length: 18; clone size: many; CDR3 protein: CASSPHRRTTGRGTEAFF
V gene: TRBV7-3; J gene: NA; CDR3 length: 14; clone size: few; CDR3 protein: CASSLGPGPYEQYF
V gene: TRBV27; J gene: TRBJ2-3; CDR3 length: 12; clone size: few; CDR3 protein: CASSFSVDTQYF
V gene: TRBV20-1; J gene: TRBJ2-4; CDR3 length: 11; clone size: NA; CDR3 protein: CSAQSSGERYF
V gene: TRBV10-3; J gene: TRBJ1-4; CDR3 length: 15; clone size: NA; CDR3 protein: CAISRDGATNEKLFF
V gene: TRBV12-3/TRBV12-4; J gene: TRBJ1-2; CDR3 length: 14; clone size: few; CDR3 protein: CASSSGSVNYGYTF
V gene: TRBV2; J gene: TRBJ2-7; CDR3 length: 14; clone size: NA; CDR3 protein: CASTEGTGTYEQYF
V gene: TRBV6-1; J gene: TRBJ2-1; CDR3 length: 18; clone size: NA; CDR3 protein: CASSDSLYGTGVNNEQFF
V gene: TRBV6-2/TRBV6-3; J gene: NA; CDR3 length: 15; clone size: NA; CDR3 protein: CASSYSEQVAYEQYF
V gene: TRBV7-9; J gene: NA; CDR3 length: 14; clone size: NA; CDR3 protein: CASSFSTGGHEQYF
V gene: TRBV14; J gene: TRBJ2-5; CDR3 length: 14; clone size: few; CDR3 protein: CASSQVTGSVTQYF
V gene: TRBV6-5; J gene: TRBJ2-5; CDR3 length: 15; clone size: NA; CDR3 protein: CASSYSMGAKETQYF
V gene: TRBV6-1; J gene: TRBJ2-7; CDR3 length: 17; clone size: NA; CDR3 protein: CASSGIKTGQISYEQYF
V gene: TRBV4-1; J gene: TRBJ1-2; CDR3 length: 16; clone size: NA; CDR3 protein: CASSQDSARINYGYTF
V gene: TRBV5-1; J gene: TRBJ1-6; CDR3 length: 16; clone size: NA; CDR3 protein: CASSLAGQYGNSPLHF